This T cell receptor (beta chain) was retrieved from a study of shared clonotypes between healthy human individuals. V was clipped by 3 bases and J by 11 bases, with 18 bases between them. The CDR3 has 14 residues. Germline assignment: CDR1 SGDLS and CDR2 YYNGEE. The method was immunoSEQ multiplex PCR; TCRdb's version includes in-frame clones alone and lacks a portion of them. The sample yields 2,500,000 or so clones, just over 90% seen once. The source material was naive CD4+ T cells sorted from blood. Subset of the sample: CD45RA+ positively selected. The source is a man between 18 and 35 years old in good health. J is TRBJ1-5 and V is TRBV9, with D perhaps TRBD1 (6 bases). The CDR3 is CASSEGENLRAQHF. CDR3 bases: TGTGCCAGCAGCGAGGGGGAGAATCTGAGGGCCCAGCATTTT. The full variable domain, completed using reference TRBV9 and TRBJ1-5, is DSGVTQTPKHLITATGQRVTLRCSPRSGDLSVYWYQQSLDQGLQFLIQYYNGEERAKGNILERFSAQQFPDLHSELNLSSLELGDSALYFCASSEGENLRAQHFGDGTRLSIL.